One and the same sample provided the 12 T cell receptor beta chains below, sequenced in a study of CD4 T cells in relation to SARS-CoV-2 and coronaviruses. These TCRs are of unknown antigen specificity. Produced via immunoSEQ multiplex PCR; TCRdb's table is partial and in-frame only. The sample records tens of thousands of clones, 70% to 85% being singletons. The sample comprised memory CD4+ T cells from PBMCs, cultured in vitro. These receptor sequences come from an adult with COVID-19.

DNA for the CDR3: TGTGCCAGCAGACCAAGACTAGCGGGATTATACGAGCAGTACTTC. It yields the protein CASRPRLAGLYEQYF. The chain carries TRBV7-2 and TRBJ2-7; 11 bases line up with TRBD2. Germline-derived CDR1 and CDR2 are SGHTA and FQGNSA. With V trimmed by 6 bases and J by 4 bases, 8 bases remained unmatched. The CDR3 totals 15 residues.

DNA for the CDR3: TGTGCCAGCAGCTTAGGCCTACTCGGGACCCAGTACTTC. It encodes CASSLGLLGTQYF. This chain links TRBV7-3 with TRBJ2-5; no reliable D call. The V and J ends lost 2 bases and 7 bases respectively, with 11 bases between them. This CDR3 is built from 13 residues. Per the germline V gene, CDR1 is SGHTA and CDR2 is FQGTGA.

This clone was recorded only once. The J gene is TRBJ1-4, the V gene TRBV2; 9 positions match TRBD1. Trimming took 6 bases from V and 7 from J; bases not matched to a gene: 9. Germline assignment: CDR1 SNHLY and CDR2 FYNNEI. This CDR3 contains 15 residues. The CDR3 coding sequence is TGTGCCAGCAGCCCAACAGGGGGCGCTTTTGAAAAACTGTTTTTT. Amino acids: CASSPTGGAFEKLFF.

The V call is TRBV1, the J call TRBJ2-5; the table gives TRBD2 as D, unverified against the DNA. TRBV1 is noted as a pseudogene. The CDR3 runs to 14 residues. The CDR3 loop reads CTSSQDTRAETQYF. The DNA of the CDR3 is TGCACCAGCAGCCAAGATACGAGGGCGGAGACCCAGTACTTC.

The CDR3 sequence: CASSNQPQHF. CDR3 bases: TGTGCCAGCAGCAATCAGCCCCAGCATTTT. The chain joins TRBV6-6 to TRBJ1-5; D uncertain. In germline, CDR1 is MNHNY, CDR2 SVGAGI (reference sequence). V was pared by 6 bases and J by 3 bases, with 0 bases between. The CDR3 length is 10 residues.

The chain joins TRBV5-8 to TRBJ1-6; D gene unclear. V lost 1 base to trimming and J lost 7 bases, with 12 bases between them. The CDR3 is 15 amino acids. Per the germline V gene, CDR1 is SGHTS and CDR2 is YDEGEE. The CDR3 DNA sequence: TGTGCCAGCAGCTTGCAGCGGGGTCCAAATTCACCCCTCCACTTT. It encodes CASSLQRGPNSPLHF.

This clone was detected a few times. V and J are TRBV4-1 and TRBJ2-1, with D uncertain. The CDR3 consists of 16 residues. Germline CDR1 and CDR2: MGHRA and YSYEKL. The ends were cut back, 3 bases at V and 4 bases at J, with 16 bases in the middle. CDR3 nucleotides: TGCGCCAGCAGCCAGGCCGGGTCTGCAGCTTACAATGAGCAGTTCTTC. This translates into CASSQAGSAAYNEQFF.

The chain joins TRBV30 to TRBJ1-2, with D possibly matching TRBD1 (6 bases). Trimming left V 2 bases short and J 4 bases short, with 14 bases between. Germline CDR1 GTSNPN, CDR2 SVGIG (reference sequence). CDR3 length: 14 amino acids. CDR3 residues: CAWSPLDRTYGYTF. CDR3 sequence (DNA): TGTGCCTGGAGTCCCCTTGACAGGACCTATGGCTACACCTTC.

The CDR3 nucleotides read TGTGCCAGCAGTTCCCGGGACAGCTATGGCTACACCTTC. Translating gives CASSSRDSYGYTF. The rearrangement uses TRBV12-3 or TRBV12-4 and TRBJ1-2; TRBD1 aligns across 7 bases. V lost 4 bases and J lost 4; bases outside the gene matches: 3. This CDR3 is 13 amino acids long.

The chain carries TRBV10-3 and TRBJ1-2; D is unresolved. Germline V gene sequence: CDR1 ENHRY, CDR2 SYGVKD. This CDR3 is built from 14 residues. The CDR3: CATSYGETNYGYTF. CDR3 DNA: TGTGCGACATCATACGGGGAAACTAACTATGGCTACACCTTC.

This clone was found once. This chain links TRBV7-2 with TRBJ2-7, with 10 bases lining up with TRBD2. The CDR3 loop spans 15 amino acids. Germline CDR1 is SGHTA and CDR2 is FQGNSA. Unmatched junction bases numbered 5, after V lost 2 bases and J lost 4 bases. In nucleotides, the CDR3 is TGTGCCAGCAGCTTATCTAGCGGGAGCAGGTACGAGCAGTACTTC. This gives the protein CASSLSSGSRYEQYF.

V is TRBV28 and J is TRBJ2-5, with TRBD2 matching over 12 bases. In germline, CDR1 is MDHEN, CDR2 SYDVKM. The junction had 7 bases not matched to a gene; V was cut back by 4 bases and J by 10 bases. The CDR3 covers 14 residues. The CDR3 bases are TGTGCCAGCAGTTCAAAGACTAGCGGGAGCCTCCAGTACTTC. Translating it yields CASSSKTSGSLQYF.